This T cell receptor (beta chain) was recorded in a study of T cells in Graves' hyperthyroidism and ophthalmopathy. Germline values: CDR1 SGHVS, CDR2 FNYEAQ. V shed 5 bases and J shed 0 bases, with 11 bases lying between them. This CDR3 comprises 15 residues. Those patients with uncontrolled infection, other autoimmune disease, pregnancy or lactation were excluded. Diagnostic decisions used clinical symptoms, serum thyroxine and TRAb, thyroid ultrasound and orbital computed tomography. In the case of this clonotype: Its cognate antigen is unknown.

Study observations and caveats: Appearing also in blood were most of the thyroid clonotypes expanded above 0.001.

TCR beta CDR3 region amplification was performed from RNA transcripts. An initial round of RT-PCR targeting the TCR CDR3 relied on the HTBI primer set. MiXCR, applied by TCRdb to the multiplex PCR reads, yields one record per CDR3 protein. This table holds some 740,000 distinct CDR3 sequences, around 15% found once. The sample taken for sequencing was blood. This rearrangement joins TRBV7-6 to TRBJ2-1; the D is unclear. This clonotype was sampled from a woman under 30 with Graves' hyperthyroidism. The CDR3 nucleotides are TGTGCCAGCAGCCGCCTATCAAGCTCCTACAATGAGCAGTTCTTC. The encoded protein is CASSRLSSSYNEQFF.